A single sample gave rise to the 27 T cell receptor beta chains below, sequenced in a study of response to subunit inactivated influenza vaccine. Via MiXCR, TCRdb re-called the RT-PCR reads, giving one row per CDR3 protein. The sample shows hundreds of thousands of distinct CDR3 sequences, 20% to 25% of them seen only once. The sequenced sample was PBMCs from blood, obtained less than 22 months after vaccination. Every receptor here comes from a man between 50 and 75 years old who received an inactivated influenza vaccine.

The V and J genes are TRBV28 and TRBJ2-7; the D is unclear. V dropped 3 bases and J dropped 3 bases, with 9 bases sitting between them. Germline loops: CDR1 MDHEN, CDR2 SYDVKM. This CDR3 has 13 residues. The CDR3 spells CASSLFRDYEQYF. The CDR3 nucleotides are TGTGCCAGCAGTTTGTTCAGAGACTACGAGCAGTACTTC.

J is TRBJ2-2 and V is TRBV15; D unresolved. CDR1 and CDR2 from the germline V gene are LNHNV and YYDKDF (reference sequence). Trimming removed 1 base from V and 3 bases from J, with 6 bases in between. There are 14 residues in the CDR3. The CDR3 DNA reads as TGTGCCACCAGCAGAGCAAGCGACACCGGGGAGCTGTTTTTT. This sequence encodes CATSRASDTGELFF.

The chain combines TRBV12-3 or TRBV12-4 with TRBJ2-5, with D hard to call. This CDR3 contains 12 residues. The V end was cut by 4 bases, the J end by 5 bases, with 8 bases between. CDR3 in DNA: TGTGCCAGCAGTTACACCGAGGAGACCCAGTACTTC. Translation: CASSYTEETQYF.

The J gene is TRBJ1-1, the V gene TRBV5-1; 10 bases match TRBD1. The CDR3 spans 16 residues. Per germline, CDR1 SGHRS and CDR2 YFSETQ. Unmatched junction bases numbered 12, after V lost 7 bases and J lost 3 bases. The CDR3 sequence is CASRRIGQGGDTEAFF. The CDR3 DNA is TGCGCCAGCCGCCGAATCGGACAGGGGGGTGACACTGAAGCTTTCTTT.

This clonotype occurred a few times. J is TRBJ1-2 and V is TRBV6-1; 9 bases line up with TRBD1. There are 15 residues in the CDR3. Per the germline V gene, CDR1 is MNHNS and CDR2 is SASEGT. Trimming took 2 bases from V and 4 from J; bases not matched to a gene: 5. CDR3: CASSESGQGGYGYTF. In DNA, the CDR3 is TGTGCCAGCAGTGAATCGGGACAGGGTGGCTATGGCTACACCTTC.

This clonotype was observed a few times. This sequence joins TRBV12-3 or TRBV12-4 and TRBJ1-2; a possible D gene is TRBD1 (5 bases). The V end was cut by 4 bases, the J end by 6 bases, with 18 bases between. The CDR3 covers 15 residues. The CDR3, as DNA: TGTGCCAGCAGTTGGGATGAGGGGCAAAGGGATGGCTACACCTTC. Translated: CASSWDEGQRDGYTF.

There are a few counts of this clonotype. The chain links TRBV20-1 to TRBJ2-3; 8 bases fit TRBD2. Germline loops: CDR1 DFQATT, CDR2 SNEGSKA (reference sequence). Unmatched junction bases numbered 6, after V lost 4 bases and J lost 3 bases. The CDR3 runs to 14 residues. CDR3 sequence (DNA): TGCAGTGCTACGAGCGGGAGAGCTACAGATACGCAGTATTTT. This gives the protein CSATSGRATDTQYF.

A few counts support this clonotype. The rearrangement uses TRBV7-8 and TRBJ2-5, with a possible D match to TRBD1 (5 bases). The CDR3 runs to 16 residues. Trimming removed 1 base at V and 1 base at J, with 13 bases between. Germline V gives CDR1 SGHVS, CDR2 FQNEAQ. CDR3 residues: CASSLGTRTSQETQYF. The CDR3 region has the DNA TGTGCCAGCAGCTTAGGCACTCGGACAAGCCAAGAGACCCAGTACTTC. Based on the CDR3 plus reference TRBV7-8 and TRBJ2-5, the full variable domain is GAGVSQSPRYKVAKRGQDVALRCDPISGHVSLFWYQQALGQGPEFLTYFQNEAQLDKSGLPSDRFFAERPEGSVSTLKIQRTQQEDSAVYLCASSLGTRTSQETQYFGPGTRLLVL.

There are a few counts of this clonotype. CDR3 DNA sequence: TGCAGTGCACACGGACTAGCGGGTACCTACGAGCAGTACTTC. Residues: CSAHGLAGTYEQYF. This rearrangement joins TRBV20-1 to TRBJ2-7, with 11 bases identical to TRBD2. Trimming took 6 bases from V and 2 from J; bases not matched to a gene: 6. This CDR3 spans 14 amino acids. Germline-derived CDR1 and CDR2 are DFQATT and SNEGSKA (reference sequence).

This clonotype appeared many times. The chain is built from TRBV7-9 and TRBJ2-3, with 7 positions matching TRBD1. Germline V gives CDR1 SEHNR, CDR2 FQNEAQ (reference sequence). This CDR3 region has 14 residues. Trimming cost V 5 bases and J 1 base; bases outside gene matches: 3. CDR3 residues: CASSPGQGTDTQYF. CDR3 sequence (DNA): TGTGCCAGCAGCCCAGGACAGGGCACAGATACGCAGTATTTT.

The genes are TRBV4-1 and TRBJ2-7; TRBD1 agrees at 8 bases. Germline assignment: CDR1 MGHRA and CDR2 YSYEKL. This CDR3 spans 14 amino acids. V gave up 8 bases and J gave up 0 bases; unmatched junction bases: 6. CDR3 in amino acids: CASGGQGSSYEQYF. DNA of the CDR3: TGCGCCAGCGGTGGACAGGGAAGCTCCTACGAGCAGTACTTC.

The table lists this clonotype with a few counts. The gene calls are TRBV5-1 and TRBJ1-1, with D possibly being TRBD1 (5 bases). The CDR3 spans 16 residues. Trimming stripped 3 bases from V and 5 bases from J, with 20 bases between. Germline V gene lookup returns CDR1 SGHRS and CDR2 YFSETQ. CDR3 amino acids: CASSSMGGPGPTEAFF. For the CDR3, the DNA is TGCGCCAGCAGCTCTATGGGGGGACCCGGGCCGACTGAAGCTTTCTTT.

This clonotype has just a few counts. For the CDR3, the DNA is TGCAGCGTTGTAAGGTTGTGGGTTTCTGACACAGATACGCAGTATTTT. This sequence encodes CSVVRLWVSDTDTQYF. The chain couples TRBV29-1 to TRBJ2-3; D gene unclear. The germline V gene encodes CDR1 SQVTM and CDR2 ANQGSEA. The CDR3 consists of 16 residues. V shed 4 bases and J shed 2 bases, with 19 bases lying between them.

This clonotype was recorded many times. The chain has TRBV5-1 and TRBJ1-2, with D unresolved. Germline values: CDR1 SGHRS, CDR2 YFSETQ. Trimming removed 0 bases from V and 1 base from J, with 7 bases in between. The CDR3 extends over 14 amino acids. The CDR3 nucleotides read TGCGCCAGCAGCTTGGACACCTTTAACTATGGCTACACCTTC. Translating it yields CASSLDTFNYGYTF.

The CDR3 is CASSPSEGYGYTF. CDR3 in DNA: TGCGCCAGCAGCCCTTCGGAAGGCTATGGCTACACCTTC. The J gene is TRBJ1-2, the V gene TRBV4-1; D remains unclear. From germline, CDR1 is MGHRA and CDR2 YSYEKL. This CDR3 has 13 residues. Trimming cost V 4 bases and J 4 bases, with 10 bases left between them.

This chain uses TRBV29-1 with TRBJ1-4; 10 nucleotides line up with TRBD1. The ends lost 4 bases at V and 6 bases at J; junction bases unmatched: 5. The CDR3 runs 14 residues. In germline, CDR1 is SQVTM, CDR2 ANQGSEA. CDR3 residues: CSVVFGTGDEKLFF. The CDR3 DNA reads as TGCAGCGTTGTATTTGGGACAGGGGATGAAAAACTGTTTTTT.

The sample holds a few counts of this clonotype. J is TRBJ1-4 and V is TRBV2, with TRBD1 matching 9 bases. Germline trimming cut 2 bases from V and 7 bases from J; bases unmatched to any gene: 14. Per the germline V gene, CDR1 is SNHLY and CDR2 is FYNNEI. This CDR3 is 18 amino acids long. The CDR3 loop is CASSEFGTGMLVIEKLFF. CDR3 in DNA: TGTGCCAGCAGTGAATTTGGGACAGGGATGTTAGTAATTGAAAAACTGTTTTTT.

V gene TRBV12-3 or TRBV12-4 combines with J gene TRBJ2-3; 13 positions agree with TRBD2. V lost 6 bases to trimming and J lost 2 bases; unmatched junction nucleotides: 2. The CDR3 sequence is 15 residues long. The CDR3 DNA follows: TGTGCCAGCAGACTAGCGGGGGGGAACACAGATACGCAGTATTTT. Protein product: CASRLAGGNTDTQYF.

This clonotype was detected ten times or more. Relative to the germline gene, one junction end is altered; a read error may explain this. The V and J genes are TRBV5-1 and TRBJ1-2; D gene uncertain. Germline V lookup: CDR1 SGHRS, CDR2 YFSETQ. The CDR3 is made up of 14 amino acids. The CDR3 DNA is TGTGCCAGCAGCTTAGAAGGCAGGAACTATGGCTACACCTTC. Its protein is CASSLEGRNYGYTF.

The rearrangement links TRBV20-1 to TRBJ2-3; no firm D call. CDR1 and CDR2 (germline): DFQATT, SNEGSKA (reference sequence). The CDR3 length is 11 residues. In DNA form, the CDR3 reads TGCAGGGTGCATAGCACAGATACGCAGTATTTT. Translated: CRVHSTDTQYF.

The V and J genes are TRBV5-6 and TRBJ2-1, with a possible D match to TRBD2 (5 bases). Trimming cost V 3 bases and J 9 bases, with 13 bases left between them. The CDR3 is 13 amino acids. Germline-derived CDR1 and CDR2 are SGHDT and YYEEEE. This chain's CDR3 is CASSSAGQSEQFF. CDR3 nucleotides: TGTGCCAGCAGCTCCGCGGGTCAAAGTGAGCAGTTCTTC.

With respect to this clonotype: With a much larger clone just one base away, this may be a read error. The chain is built from TRBV4-1 and TRBJ1-4, with 9 bases identical to TRBD1. CDR1 is MGHRA and CDR2 is YSYEKL in the germline V gene. There are 14 residues in the CDR3. The CDR3 sequence is CASSPGQGDEILFF. Here the CDR3 DNA reads TGCGCCAGCAGCCCGGGACAGGGTGATGAAATACTGTTTTTT.

The CDR3 region is CASSEFGGAGNTIYF. CDR3 bases: TGTGCCAGCAGTGAATTCGGCGGGGCTGGAAACACCATATATTTT. The chain links TRBV6-1 to TRBJ1-3; D is uncertain. V was trimmed by 2 bases and J by 2 bases, leaving 10 bases between them. CDR3 length: 15 residues. The V gene's germline CDR1 is MNHNS and CDR2 SASEGT.

Of note for this clonotype: A read error may be the cause here, since a much bigger clone is one base away. The conserved closing phenylalanine or tryptophan is absent in this CDR3, likely reflecting a read error. CDR3 bases: TGCGCCAGCAGCTTGGTCGGGGTCGGGGCCAACGTCCTGACTCTC. This sequence encodes CASSLVGVGANVLTL. V usage is TRBV5-1 and J usage is TRBJ2-6; D perhaps matches TRBD2 (5 bases). The length of the CDR3 is 15 residues. Per germline, CDR1 SGHRS and CDR2 YFSETQ. Trimming took 0 bases from V and 4 from J, leaving 8 bases between them.

This clonotype was seen only a few times. The chain recombines TRBV7-9 with TRBJ2-1; 9 bases map to TRBD1. With V trimmed by 1 base and J by 6 bases, 1 base remained unmatched. The CDR3 sequence is 14 residues long. Germline assignment: CDR1 SEHNR and CDR2 FQNEAQ (reference sequence). Written as DNA, the CDR3 is TGTGCCAGCAGCTTAGACAGGGGGCTCAATGAGCAGTTCTTC. It codes for CASSLDRGLNEQFF. The full variable domain, in which reference TRBV7-9 and TRBJ2-1 provide the parts outside the CDR3, is DTGVSQNPRHKITKRGQNVTFRCDPISEHNRLYWYRQTLGQGPEFLTYFQNEAQLEKSRLLSDRFSAERPKGSFSTLEIQRTEQGDSAMYLCASSLDRGLNEQFFGPGTRLTVL.

The J gene is TRBJ1-6, the V gene TRBV4-3, with D unresolved. Germline V gene sequence: CDR1 LGHNA, CDR2 YSLEER. Trimming removed 3 bases at V and 9 bases at J, with 15 bases between. The CDR3 is made up of 15 amino acids. The CDR3 bases are TGCGCCAGCAGCCACTCGCAAGCAGAAACTTCACCCCTCCACTTT. Translating gives CASSHSQAETSPLHF.

This clonotype was counted a few times. This chain joins TRBV28 and TRBJ2-3, with no clear D. Per germline, CDR1 MDHEN and CDR2 SYDVKM. The CDR3 is made up of 15 amino acids. V lost 5 bases and J lost 3, with 15 bases in between. The CDR3 DNA follows: TGTGCCAGCAGTCCCCGACTGCTGGGGACAGATACGCAGTATTTT. Translating gives CASSPRLLGTDTQYF. Supplemented by reference TRBV28 and TRBJ2-3, the full variable domain reads DVKVTQSSRYLVKRTGEKVFLECVQDMDHENMFWYRQDPGLGLRLIYFSYDVKMKEKGDIPEGYSVSREKKERFSLILESASTNQTSMYLCASSPRLLGTDTQYFGPGTRLTVL.